This record covers a single T cell receptor (beta chain). Its antigen remains unknown. The source of the sample is a study of radiotherapy plus CTLA-4 blockade in lung cancer. At the level of the study: Disease control was seen in roughly 30% of patients, objective responses in about 18%. Study results and limitations: TCR clones of tumor origin grew in blood after radiotherapy plus ipilimumab.

Repertoires were generated with immunoSEQ multiplex PCR, while TCRdb's copy carries only in-frame clones and drops some. This table has about 77,000 clones, nearly 75% appearing once. CDR3 length: 15 amino acids. The J segment lost 4 bases and the V segment lost 4 bases, leaving 6 bases of the junction unmatched. Germline values: CDR1 SGHRS, CDR2 YFSETQ. The receptor was isolated from a human donor with non-small cell lung cancer whose response to radiotherapy plus ipilimumab could not be evaluated. Source: peripheral blood, taken from a patient treated with radiotherapy plus ipilimumab. The chain employs TRBV5-1 and TRBJ2-2; 8 bases fit TRBD2. As DNA, the CDR3 is TGCGCCAGCAGCGGAGGACTAGCAACCACCGGGGAGCTGTTTTTT. Its protein product is CASSGGLATTGELFF.